The source of this T cell receptor (beta chain) is a study of T-cell memory formation after mild COVID-19. This CDR3 has 15 residues. Looked up from germline, CDR1 is MNHEY and CDR2 is SMNVEV (reference sequence). Trimming took 4 bases from V and 4 from J; bases not matched to a gene: 9. This clonotype was counted a few times. What it recognizes is unknown. Whole-study results and caveats: While clones contracting from day 15 to 85 were balanced between CD4 and CD8, later expanders leaned CD4+. In second-wave clones peaking day 37, SARS-CoV-2 specificity remained unconfirmed.

UMIs and sample barcodes were carried by the TCR alpha and TCR beta cDNA libraries that 5'RACE produced using constant-segment primers. TCRdb fed the 5' RACE reads into MiXCR, producing one record per CDR3 protein. The sample has 250,000 to 350,000 distinct CDR3 sequences, roughly 21% seen once. The J gene is TRBJ1-2, the V gene TRBV27; TRBD1 aligns across 7 bases. The sample consisted of PBMCs or a T cell subset sorted from them (not recorded which). This clonotype originated in a man aged 18-30 years who had mild COVID-19 (a few samples of this study predate the infection). Cell type and time point are not known. CDR3 amino acids: CASSSIGQVGYGYTF. The CDR3 DNA is TGTGCCAGCAGTTCAATTGGACAGGTTGGCTATGGCTACACCTTC.